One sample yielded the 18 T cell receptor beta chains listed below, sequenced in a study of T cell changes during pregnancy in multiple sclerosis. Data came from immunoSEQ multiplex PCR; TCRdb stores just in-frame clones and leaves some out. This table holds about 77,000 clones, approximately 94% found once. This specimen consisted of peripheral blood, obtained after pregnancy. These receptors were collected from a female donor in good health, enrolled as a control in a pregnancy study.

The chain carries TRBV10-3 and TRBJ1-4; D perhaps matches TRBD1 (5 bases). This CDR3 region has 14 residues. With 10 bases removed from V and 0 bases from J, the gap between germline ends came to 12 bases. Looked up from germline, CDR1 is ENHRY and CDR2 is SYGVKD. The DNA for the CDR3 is TGTGCCACTACCCCGACAGCAACTAATGAAAAACTGTTTTTT. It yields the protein CATTPTATNEKLFF.

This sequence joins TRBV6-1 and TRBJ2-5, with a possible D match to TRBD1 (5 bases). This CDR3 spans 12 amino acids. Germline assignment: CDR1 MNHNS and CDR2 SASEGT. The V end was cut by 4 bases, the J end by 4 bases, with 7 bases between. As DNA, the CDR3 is TGTGCCAGCAGTGCCAGGGTAGAGACCCAGTACTTC. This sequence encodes CASSARVETQYF.

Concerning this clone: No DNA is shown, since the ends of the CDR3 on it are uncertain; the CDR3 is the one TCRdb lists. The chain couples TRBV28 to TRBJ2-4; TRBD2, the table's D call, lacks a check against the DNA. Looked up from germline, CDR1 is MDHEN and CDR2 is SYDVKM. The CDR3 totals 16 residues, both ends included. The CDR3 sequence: CASSSSEGRHGNIQYF.

CDR3 region: CASSQLTGELFF. The DNA for the CDR3 is TGTGCCAGCAGTCAACTCACCGGGGAGCTGTTTTTT. This rearrangement joins TRBV25-1 to TRBJ2-2; no clear D gene. Trimming removed 5 bases at V and 4 bases at J, with 5 bases between. The CDR3 totals 12 residues. The germline CDR1 and CDR2 sequences are MGHDK and SYGVNS.

The CDR3 region is CASRSSGRGPNEQFF. DNA for the CDR3: TGTGCCAGCAGGAGTAGCGGGAGGGGACCCAATGAGCAGTTCTTC. V and J are TRBV28 and TRBJ2-1, with TRBD2 identical over 11 bases. Germline trimming cut 6 bases from V and 6 bases from J; bases unmatched to any gene: 7. This CDR3 is built from 15 residues. CDR1 is MDHEN and CDR2 is SYDVKM in the germline V gene.

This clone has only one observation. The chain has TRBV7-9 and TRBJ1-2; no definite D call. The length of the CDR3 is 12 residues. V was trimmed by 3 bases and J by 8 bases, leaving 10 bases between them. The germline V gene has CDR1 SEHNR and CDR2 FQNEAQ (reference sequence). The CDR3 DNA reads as TGTGCCAGCAGCTTGGGCGGGGTCGGCTACACCTTC. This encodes CASSLGGVGYTF.

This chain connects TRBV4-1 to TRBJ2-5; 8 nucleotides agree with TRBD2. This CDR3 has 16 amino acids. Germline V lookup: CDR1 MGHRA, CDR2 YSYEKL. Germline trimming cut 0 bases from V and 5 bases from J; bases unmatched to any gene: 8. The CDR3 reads CASSQDDGGGRETQYF. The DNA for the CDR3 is TGCGCCAGCAGCCAAGATGACGGGGGGGGACGGGAGACCCAGTACTTC.

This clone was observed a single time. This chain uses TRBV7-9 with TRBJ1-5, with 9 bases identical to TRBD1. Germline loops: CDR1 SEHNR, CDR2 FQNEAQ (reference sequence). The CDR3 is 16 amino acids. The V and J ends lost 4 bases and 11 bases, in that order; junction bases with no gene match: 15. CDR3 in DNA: TGTGCCAGCAGCTGGGGAGACGGGACAGGGAATGGAGCCCAGCATTTT. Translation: CASSWGDGTGNGAQHF.

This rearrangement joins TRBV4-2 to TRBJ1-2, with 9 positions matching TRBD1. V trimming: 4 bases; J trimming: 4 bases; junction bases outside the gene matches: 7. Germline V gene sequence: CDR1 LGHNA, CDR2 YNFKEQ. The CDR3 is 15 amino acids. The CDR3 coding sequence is TGTGCCAGCAGCCCCGGGACAGGGCTCGGCTATGGCTACACCTTC. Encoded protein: CASSPGTGLGYGYTF.

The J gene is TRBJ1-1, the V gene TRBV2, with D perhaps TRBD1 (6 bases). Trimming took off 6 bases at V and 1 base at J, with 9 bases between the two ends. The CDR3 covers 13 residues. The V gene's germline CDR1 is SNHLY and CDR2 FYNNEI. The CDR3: CASRRTANTEAFF. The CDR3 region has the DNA TGTGCCAGCAGAAGGACAGCGAACACTGAAGCTTTCTTT. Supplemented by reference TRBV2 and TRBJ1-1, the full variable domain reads EPEVTQTPSHQVTQMGQEVILRCVPISNHLYFYWYRQILGQKVEFLVSFYNNEISEKSEIFDDQFSVERPDGSNFTLKIRSTKLEDSAMYFCASRRTANTEAFFGQGTRLTVV.

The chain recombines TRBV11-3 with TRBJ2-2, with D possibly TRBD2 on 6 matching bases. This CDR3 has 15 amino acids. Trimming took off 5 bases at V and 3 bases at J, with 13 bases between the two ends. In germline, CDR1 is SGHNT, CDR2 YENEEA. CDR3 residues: CASSPGRLDTGELFF. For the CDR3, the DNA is TGTGCCAGCAGCCCAGGGAGGCTGGACACCGGGGAGCTGTTTTTT. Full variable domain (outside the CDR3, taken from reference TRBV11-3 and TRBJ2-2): EAGVVQSPRYKIIEKKQPVAFWCNPISGHNTLYWYLQNLGQGPELLIRYENEEAVDDSQLPKDRFSAERLKGVDSTLKIQPAELGDSAVYLCASSPGRLDTGELFFGEGSRLTVL.

CDR3 sequence: CASSEASGGVETQYF. The DNA of the CDR3 is TGTGCCAGCAGTGAAGCTAGCGGGGGTGTGGAGACCCAGTACTTC. This chain links TRBV6-1 with TRBJ2-5; 9 bases fit TRBD2. CDR3 length: 15 residues. Germline V CDR1 and CDR2: MNHNS, SASEGT. The junction had 4 bases not matched to a gene; V was cut back by 0 bases and J by 5 bases.

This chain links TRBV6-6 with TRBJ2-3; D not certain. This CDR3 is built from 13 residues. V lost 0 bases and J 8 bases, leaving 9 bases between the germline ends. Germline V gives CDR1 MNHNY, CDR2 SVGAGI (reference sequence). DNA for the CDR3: TGTGCCAGCAGTTACTCGCTAGAATCTACGCAGTATTTT. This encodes CASSYSLESTQYF.

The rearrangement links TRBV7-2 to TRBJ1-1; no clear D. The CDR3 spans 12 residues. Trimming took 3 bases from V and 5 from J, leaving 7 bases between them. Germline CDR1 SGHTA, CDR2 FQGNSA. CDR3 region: CASSFYGTEAFF. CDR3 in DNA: TGTGCCAGCAGCTTCTACGGGACTGAAGCTTTCTTT. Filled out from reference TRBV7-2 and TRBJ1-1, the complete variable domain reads GAGVSQSPSNKVTEKGKDVELRCDPISGHTALYWYRQSLGQGLEFLIYFQGNSAPDKSGLPSDRFSAERTGGSVSTLTIQRTQQEDSAVYLCASSFYGTEAFFGQGTRLTVV.

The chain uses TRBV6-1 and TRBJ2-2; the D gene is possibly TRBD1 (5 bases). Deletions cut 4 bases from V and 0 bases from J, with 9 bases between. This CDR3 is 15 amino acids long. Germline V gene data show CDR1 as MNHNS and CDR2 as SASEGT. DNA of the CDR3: TGTGCCAGCAGTGCAGGGTGGCCGAACACCGGGGAGCTGTTTTTT. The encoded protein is CASSAGWPNTGELFF.

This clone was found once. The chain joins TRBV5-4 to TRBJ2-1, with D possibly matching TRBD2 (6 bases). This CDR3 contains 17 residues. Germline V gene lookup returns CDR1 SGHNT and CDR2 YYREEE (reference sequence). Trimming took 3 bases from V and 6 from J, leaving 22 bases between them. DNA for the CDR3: TGTGCCAGCAGCTCCCCCCCGCCGCGGAGGGAACGCAATGAGCAGTTCTTC. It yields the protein CASSSPPPRRERNEQFF. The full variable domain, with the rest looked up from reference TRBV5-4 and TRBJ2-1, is ETGVTQSPTHLIKTRGQQVTLRCSSQSGHNTVSWYQQALGQGPQFIFQYYREEENGRGNFPPRFSGLQFPNYSSELNVNALELDDSALYLCASSSPPPRRERNEQFFGPGTRLTVL.

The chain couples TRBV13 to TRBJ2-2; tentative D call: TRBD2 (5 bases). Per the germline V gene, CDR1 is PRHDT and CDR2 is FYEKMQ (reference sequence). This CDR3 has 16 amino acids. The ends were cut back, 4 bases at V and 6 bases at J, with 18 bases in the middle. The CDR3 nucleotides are TGTGCCAGCAGCTACCCCGGGTTAGCGAGCTCCGGGGAGCTGTTTTTT. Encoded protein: CASSYPGLASSGELFF.

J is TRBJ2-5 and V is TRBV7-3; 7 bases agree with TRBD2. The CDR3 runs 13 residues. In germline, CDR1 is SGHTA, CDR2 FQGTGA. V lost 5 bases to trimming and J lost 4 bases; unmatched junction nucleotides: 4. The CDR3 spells CASSLTGGETQYF. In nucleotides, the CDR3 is TGTGCCAGCAGCCTCACGGGGGGAGAGACCCAGTACTTC. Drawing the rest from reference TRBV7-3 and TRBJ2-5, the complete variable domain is GAGVSQTPSNKVTEKGKYVELRCDPISGHTALYWYRQSLGQGPEFLIYFQGTGAADDSGLPNDRFFAVRPEGSVSTLKIQRTERGDSAVYLCASSLTGGETQYFGPGTRLLVL.